In this sample, the clone carrying this T cell receptor (beta chain) turned up a few times. Its specificity is not known. The data stem from a study of OX40 agonist ivuxolimab in advanced cancers. Study-level background: A male proportion of more than 75% was recorded, with mean age about 60 years and range roughly 23 to 79. Study outcomes and limitations: Some nonresponders likewise displayed low normalized T-cell clonal expansion.

With 2 bases removed from V and 2 bases from J, the gap between germline ends came to 8 bases. The CDR3 is made up of 13 amino acids. Per the germline V gene, CDR1 is SGHRS and CDR2 is YFSETQ. Profiled with immunoSEQ multiplex PCR; TCRdb holds only in-frame clones, not every one. Here the sample spans fewer than 100,000 clones, 70% to 85% being singletons. The specimen was CD4+ or CD8+ T cells sorted from blood, collected in a trial of the OX40 agonist ivuxolimab. The TCR comes from an adult with an advanced solid tumor such as melanoma, head and neck, liver or kidney cancer. The chain recombines TRBV5-1 with TRBJ2-7; no definite D call. CDR3 sequence: CASSLAQPYEQYF. The DNA of the CDR3 is TGCGCCAGCAGCTTAGCACAGCCCTACGAGCAGTACTTC.